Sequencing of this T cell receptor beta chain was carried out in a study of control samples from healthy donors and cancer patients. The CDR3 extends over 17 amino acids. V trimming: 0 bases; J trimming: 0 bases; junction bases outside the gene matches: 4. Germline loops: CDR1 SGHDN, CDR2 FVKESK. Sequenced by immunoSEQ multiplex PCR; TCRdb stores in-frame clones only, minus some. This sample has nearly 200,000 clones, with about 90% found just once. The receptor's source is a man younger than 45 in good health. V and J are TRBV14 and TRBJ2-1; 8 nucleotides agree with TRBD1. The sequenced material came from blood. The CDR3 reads CASSQEIGTGSYNEQFF. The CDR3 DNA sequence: TGTGCCAGCAGCCAAGAGATCGGGACAGGCTCCTACAATGAGCAGTTCTTC.